This paragraph covers one TCR beta chain sequence. This sample was taken from a study of blood T cell repertoires in COVID-19. Overall study context: Specimens from acute and convalescent COVID-19 originated in the United States, Italy and Spain. PBMCs, B-cell-depleted T cells, or T cells were the source of the cDNA or gDNA that made up the material.

In the original workflow: For nucleated cells, counts were estimated from reference gene primer amplification. The data were produced by immunoSEQ multiplex PCR, yet TCRdb's version contains in-frame clones alone and is incomplete. The DNA was the basis for D and trimming; V, J and clone size are from that table. This sample has around 100,000 clones; roughly 85% occur once, and the top ten carry about 1.8%. The V segment lost 1 base and the J segment 5 bases; nucleotides outside the gene matches: 13. Germline V gene sequence: CDR1 LGHNA, CDR2 YNFKEQ. The CDR3 has 18 amino acids. The chain links TRBV4-2 to TRBJ2-5, with 10 bases matching TRBD2. The clonotype originates from a woman in her 70s with active or convalescent COVID-19. Sequenced sample: peripheral blood. DNA of the CDR3: TGTGCCAGCAGCCAAGCACGGGGCGGTAGCGGGGGGAGGGAGACCCAGTACTTC. Amino acid sequence: CASSQARGGSGGRETQYF.